The 5 T cell receptor beta chains given below trace back to one sample, sequenced in a study of T cell responses to AZD1222 COVID-19 vaccine. Profiling relied on immunoSEQ multiplex PCR, and the TCRdb table lists in-frame clones only, not all of them. Of 140,000 to 150,000 clones detected, roughly 90% appear once; the ten largest clones hold approximately 1.7%. The sample in question was peripheral blood, obtained on day 0 of AZD1222 vaccination. The receptor source for this set is an adult in good health.

CDR3 residues: CASCRQDGDTEAFF. DNA for the CDR3: TGTGCCAGCTGTCGACAGGATGGGGACACTGAAGCTTTCTTT. The chain joins TRBV2 to TRBJ1-1; D might be TRBD1 (6 bases). This CDR3 comprises 14 residues. V shed 8 bases and J shed 3 bases, with 16 bases lying between them. The germline V gene encodes CDR1 SNHLY and CDR2 FYNNEI.

The chain uses TRBV19 and TRBJ1-2, with D uncertain. Trimming took off 2 bases at V and 4 bases at J, with 14 bases between the two ends. The CDR3 contains 15 residues. The V gene's germline CDR1 is LNHDA and CDR2 SQIVND (reference sequence). The CDR3 region is CASSISIAQIYGYTF. CDR3 DNA sequence: TGTGCCAGTAGTATAAGTATCGCACAGATCTATGGCTACACCTTC.

V gene TRBV19 combines with J gene TRBJ2-7, with 8 bases aligning to TRBD2. CDR1 is LNHDA and CDR2 is SQIVND in the germline V gene (reference sequence). This CDR3 has 15 amino acids. V shed 1 base and J 5 bases; nucleotides not matched to a gene: 7. The DNA of the CDR3 is TGTGCCAGTAGTATAGTTTCGGGACTAGACCACGAGCAGTACTTC. This translates into CASSIVSGLDHEQYF.

The V and J genes are TRBV9 and TRBJ2-6; 7 bases agree with TRBD1. With V trimmed by 0 bases and J by 0 bases, 6 bases remained unmatched. This CDR3 comprises 18 residues. CDR1 SGDLS and CDR2 YYNGEE come from the germline V gene. CDR3 in amino acids: CASSVGPGQTSGANVLTF. The DNA for the CDR3 is TGTGCCAGCAGCGTAGGTCCGGGACAGACCTCTGGGGCCAACGTCCTGACTTTC.

The chain links TRBV7-6 to TRBJ2-3; D is possibly TRBD2 (6 bases). V was shortened by 0 bases and J by 0 bases, with 13 bases between the two germline ends. This CDR3 is 17 amino acids long. Germline CDR1 reads SGHVS; CDR2 reads FNYEAQ. The chain's CDR3 is CASSLARGRVSTDTQYF. The CDR3 DNA is TGTGCCAGCAGCTTAGCGCGGGGCAGGGTCAGCACAGATACGCAGTATTTT.